The 15 T cell receptor beta chains given below trace back to one sample, sequenced in a study of T cells after yellow fever vaccination. TCRdb reanalysed the 5' RACE reads using MiXCR and keeps one entry per CDR3 protein. The repertoire has about 340,000 distinct CDR3 sequences, about 12% of them found once; the top ten carry 2.5% to 4%. The sample in question was CD4+ T cells sorted from PBMCs, obtained 15 days after the yellow fever booster vaccination. These receptors were collected from a man aged 18-30 years who received the YFV17D yellow fever vaccine.

The V and J genes are TRBV24-1 and TRBJ1-2; TRBD1 matches 10 bases. Germline assignment: CDR1 KGHDR and CDR2 SFDVKD. The CDR3 has 13 amino acids. V gave up 4 bases and J gave up 8 bases; unmatched junction bases: 3. Here the CDR3 reads CATSDRDRGGYTF. The CDR3, as DNA: TGTGCCACCAGTGACCGGGACAGGGGCGGCTACACCTTC.

The chain has TRBV12-3 or TRBV12-4 and TRBJ1-2; 10 nucleotides align to TRBD1. This CDR3 region has 13 residues. Trimming at V came to 9 bases and at J to 3 bases, leaving 4 bases not matched to a gene. In DNA, the CDR3 is TGTGCCAGTCGAGGACAGGGGGACTATGGCTACACCTTC. This gives the protein CASRGQGDYGYTF.

The chain has TRBV28 and TRBJ2-3; TRBD2 agrees at 7 bases. Germline values: CDR1 MDHEN, CDR2 SYDVKM. V shed 5 bases, J shed 3 bases, and the junction held 11 bases outside the gene matches. This CDR3 has 16 amino acids. The CDR3 region is CASSPWMGRGTDTQYF. CDR3 in DNA: TGTGCCAGCAGTCCGTGGATGGGGCGGGGGACAGATACGCAGTATTTT. The full variable domain, completed using reference TRBV28 and TRBJ2-3, is DVKVTQSSRYLVKRTGEKVFLECVQDMDHENMFWYRQDPGLGLRLIYFSYDVKMKEKGDIPEGYSVSREKKERFSLILESASTNQTSMYLCASSPWMGRGTDTQYFGPGTRLTVL.

This clonotype was detected ten times or more. This rearrangement joins TRBV25-1 to TRBJ2-7; 8 bases fit TRBD1. The ends lost 8 bases at V and 3 bases at J; junction bases unmatched: 12. Germline V gives CDR1 MGHDK, CDR2 SYGVNS. The CDR3 length is 15 residues. The CDR3 coding sequence is TGTGCCAGCCTGAACTGGGACAGGTCGAACTACGAGCAGTACTTC. Protein: CASLNWDRSNYEQYF.

A few counts support this clonotype. The genes are TRBV6-5 and TRBJ1-5, with D tentatively TRBD1 (5 bases). The germline V and J ends were trimmed by 5 bases and 7 bases, with 12 bases remaining between them. The CDR3 is 13 residues long. Per the germline V gene, CDR1 is MNHEY and CDR2 is SVGAGI. The CDR3 loop reads CASSRDGLQPQHF. The CDR3 DNA sequence: TGTGCCAGCAGTCGGGACGGATTACAGCCCCAGCATTTT.

The chain couples TRBV5-1 to TRBJ1-4; D is perhaps TRBD1 (5 bases). The CDR3 spans 14 residues. The germline V gene encodes CDR1 SGHRS and CDR2 YFSETQ. V lost 4 bases to trimming and J lost 5 bases, with 12 bases between them. CDR3 sequence reads: CASSQVGDNEKLFF. CDR3 coding DNA: TGCGCCAGCAGCCAGGTTGGGGACAATGAAAAACTGTTTTTT.

This chain joins TRBV7-9 and TRBJ2-1; 8 bases fit TRBD2. The CDR3 covers 15 residues. Germline V CDR1 and CDR2: SEHNR, FQNEAQ (reference sequence). V lost 2 bases to trimming and J lost 5 bases; unmatched junction nucleotides: 5. The CDR3 spells CASSLRRGDNNEQFF. CDR3 DNA: TGTGCCAGCAGCTTAAGGCGGGGGGACAACAATGAGCAGTTCTTC.

This clonotype was observed a few times. The chain links TRBV5-6 to TRBJ2-2; TRBD1 might be the D (5 bases). CDR3 length equals 16 residues. Germline CDR1 and CDR2: SGHDT and YYEEEE. Between the trimmed V and J ends, which lost 2 bases and 4 bases, there was a span of 15 bases. The CDR3 sequence is CASSFSSRASTGELFF. CDR3 sequence (DNA): TGTGCCAGCAGCTTCTCATCCAGGGCGAGCACCGGGGAGCTGTTTTTT.

This clonotype was seen ten or more times. The chain carries TRBV9 and TRBJ2-2; no definite D call. V was trimmed by 4 bases and J by 3 bases, leaving 13 bases between them. The CDR3 extends over 15 amino acids. Germline V gives CDR1 SGDLS, CDR2 YYNGEE. CDR3 region: CASSLLPGDTGELFF. The CDR3 region has the DNA TGTGCCAGCAGCTTACTGCCAGGCGACACCGGGGAGCTGTTTTTT.

This clonotype has just a few counts. The chain links TRBV29-1 to TRBJ1-4; no firm D call. Germline lookup yields CDR1 SQVTM and CDR2 ANQGSEA. The CDR3 runs to 12 residues. The V gene lost 4 bases and the J gene lost 7 bases, with 10 bases spanning the gap. The CDR3 sequence is CSVALSSEKLFF. As DNA, the CDR3 is TGCAGCGTTGCCCTTAGTAGTGAAAAACTGTTTTTT.

This clonotype was observed at least ten times. V is TRBV12-3 or TRBV12-4 and J is TRBJ1-2; D gene ambiguous. The CDR3 is 13 amino acids. V lost 1 base and J lost 8, with 11 bases in between. The CDR3 region is CASSLVGGGGYTF. The CDR3, as DNA: TGTGCCAGCAGTTTAGTTGGTGGCGGCGGCTACACCTTC.

The CDR3 DNA sequence: TGCGCCAGCAGCCAGACCCAGACAACTAATGAAAAACTGTTTTTT. Translating it yields CASSQTQTTNEKLFF. The chain carries TRBV4-1 and TRBJ1-4; D remains unclear. Germline V lookup: CDR1 MGHRA, CDR2 YSYEKL. This CDR3 has 15 amino acids. V was clipped by 3 bases and J by 0 bases, with 8 bases between them.

The chain employs TRBV6-5 and TRBJ1-6; TRBD1 matches at 8 bases. Germline V gene data show CDR1 as MNHEY and CDR2 as SVGAGI. V shed 7 bases, J shed 10 bases, and the junction held 9 bases outside the gene matches. The CDR3 has 14 residues. The chain's CDR3 is CASTTGQGASPLHF. As DNA, the CDR3 is TGTGCCAGCACCACCGGGCAGGGGGCCTCACCCCTCCACTTT.

This clonotype was seen at least ten times. One end of the junction varies from germline; a read error may be responsible. The chain carries TRBV5-1 and TRBJ2-5, with 7 nucleotides matching TRBD1. The CDR3 consists of 13 residues. In germline, CDR1 is SGHRS, CDR2 YFSETQ. CDR3 in DNA: TGTGCCAGCAGCCTCGGACAGGAAGAGACCCAGTACTTC. This encodes CASSLGQEETQYF.

This clonotype occurred many times. The chain carries TRBV5-1 and TRBJ2-1; a weak D match, TRBD2 (6 bases). Trimming took off 0 bases at V and 5 bases at J, with 9 bases between the two ends. Looked up from germline, CDR1 is SGHRS and CDR2 is YFSETQ. CDR3 length: 14 residues. CDR3: CASSLGGGDNEQFF. CDR3 DNA: TGCGCCAGCAGCTTGGGCGGCGGGGACAATGAGCAGTTCTTC.